One sample yielded the 23 T cell receptor beta chains listed below, sequenced in a study of blood T cell repertoires in COVID-19. Clones were read by immunoSEQ multiplex PCR, and TCRdb kept only the in-frame ones, dropping some. The sample consists of 25,000 to 35,000 clones, approximately 86% of them appearing once. The sample was peripheral blood. These receptors came from a human donor in a cohort sampled during active COVID-19. The donor label of this sample is uncertain.

The table lists this clone with a count of one. This CDR3 reads CASSYPNSDRYNEQFF. CDR3 DNA: TGTGCCAGCAGTTACCCCAATTCGGACAGGTACAATGAGCAGTTCTTC. This chain connects TRBV6-6 to TRBJ2-1; TRBD1 aligns across 7 bases. J gave up 4 bases and V 2 bases, and 8 bases lay outside the gene matches. Germline lookup yields CDR1 MNHNY and CDR2 SVGAGI (reference sequence). This CDR3 comprises 16 residues.

The chain has TRBV18 and TRBJ2-1; 12 positions match TRBD2. Germline V lookup: CDR1 KGHSH, CDR2 LQKENI. V shed 4 bases, J shed 5 bases, and the junction held 3 bases outside the gene matches. The CDR3 sequence is 15 residues long. The CDR3 reads CASSLSSGGDNEQFF. The CDR3 region has the DNA TGTGCCAGCTCACTCTCTAGCGGGGGGGACAATGAGCAGTTCTTC.

V usage is TRBV18 and J usage is TRBJ1-1; tentatively, D is TRBD1 (5 bases). The CDR3 extends over 11 amino acids. V was shortened by 5 bases and J by 7 bases, with 8 bases between the two germline ends. CDR1 and CDR2 (germline): KGHSH, LQKENI. The CDR3 DNA sequence: TGTGCCAGCTCAGGGGGGAGTGAAGCTTTCTTT. Encoded protein: CASSGGSEAFF. The full variable domain, rest sourced from reference TRBV18 and TRBJ1-1, is NAGVMQNPRHLVRRRGQEARLRCSPMKGHSHVYWYRQLPEEGLKFMVYLQKENIIDESGMPKERFSAEFPKEGPSILRIQQVVRGDSAAYFCASSGGSEAFFGQGTRLTVV.

The rearrangement joins TRBV12-5 to TRBJ2-1; 7 nucleotides line up with TRBD2. Unmatched junction bases numbered 6, after V lost 1 base and J lost 9 bases. Germline V gives CDR1 LGHNT, CDR2 FRNRAP. The CDR3 spans 14 residues. CDR3 in DNA: TGTGCTAGTGGTTTGGGGACTAGGACGGGTGAGCAGTTCTTC. The encoded protein is CASGLGTRTGEQFF.

Written as DNA, the CDR3 is TGTGCCAGCAGTGATCGAGCGGGACAAGAGACCCAGTACTTC. Residues: CASSDRAGQETQYF. The chain joins TRBV2 to TRBJ2-5; 7 bases align to TRBD2. In germline, CDR1 is SNHLY, CDR2 FYNNEI. The CDR3 covers 14 residues. Unmatched junction bases numbered 3, after V lost 3 bases and J lost 2 bases.

The genes are TRBV7-2 and TRBJ2-7; D gene unclear. The germline gives CDR1 SGHTA, CDR2 FQGNSA. V lost 3 bases to trimming and J lost 7 bases, with 13 bases between them. This CDR3 is 13 amino acids long. CDR3 sequence (DNA): TGTGCCAGCAGCTTCGGTTTAAACTTGGAGCAGTACTTC. Its protein is CASSFGLNLEQYF. The full variable domain, completed using reference TRBV7-2 and TRBJ2-7, is GAGVSQSPSNKVTEKGKDVELRCDPISGHTALYWYRQSLGQGLEFLIYFQGNSAPDKSGLPSDRFSAERTGGSVSTLTIQRTQQEDSAVYLCASSFGLNLEQYFGPGTRLTVT.

The chain links TRBV6-5 to TRBJ2-3, with 7 bases identical to TRBD1. Losses at the gene ends were 5 bases for V and 4 bases for J; bases not matched to a gene: 6. The CDR3 runs to 14 residues. Germline assignment: CDR1 MNHEY and CDR2 SVGAGI. The CDR3 DNA is TGTGCCAGCAGTAGATACAGGGGAGCAGATACGCAGTATTTT. Translation gives CASSRYRGADTQYF.

The V call is TRBV27, the J call TRBJ2-6, with D maybe TRBD2 (5 bases). V gave up 6 bases and J gave up 2 bases, with 5 bases separating them. The CDR3 sequence is 13 residues long. Germline V gene data show CDR1 as MNHEY and CDR2 as SMNVEV (reference sequence). The CDR3 loop is CASREAGANVLTF. CDR3 DNA sequence: TGTGCCAGCAGGGAGGCTGGGGCCAACGTCCTGACTTTC.

The chain combines TRBV7-2 with TRBJ2-7; 16 bases are a match to TRBD2. The CDR3 covers 19 residues. From germline, CDR1 is SGHTA and CDR2 FQGNSA. J gave up 2 bases and V 4 bases, and 11 bases lay outside the gene matches. As DNA, the CDR3 is TGTGCCAGCAGCTGGGGACTAGCGGGAGGGAGACGACTTCCCTACGAGCAGTACTTC. It encodes CASSWGLAGGRRLPYEQYF.

The gene calls are TRBV15 and TRBJ2-3, with a possible D match to TRBD1 (6 bases). Germline CDR1 is LNHNV and CDR2 is YYDKDF (reference sequence). Trimming stripped 1 base from V and 1 base from J, with 12 bases between. This CDR3 contains 16 residues. CDR3 amino acids: CATSRARGGGTDTQYF. The CDR3, as DNA: TGTGCCACCAGCAGAGCTAGAGGGGGTGGCACAGATACGCAGTATTTT.

The chain joins TRBV6-2 or TRBV6-3 to TRBJ2-1; D is ambiguous. Trimming took off 7 bases at V and 7 bases at J, with 20 bases between the two ends. The germline CDR1 and CDR2 sequences are MNHEY and SVGEGT. The CDR3 sequence is 15 residues long. In DNA, the CDR3 is TGTGCCAGCATCCCCTTTGGCGGAGTGGAGAATGAGCAGTTCTTC. Its translation is CASIPFGGVENEQFF.

A few counts support this clone. The chain combines TRBV6-5 with TRBJ2-7, with TRBD1 identical over 10 bases. The germline CDR1 and CDR2 sequences are MNHEY and SVGAGI. Trimming removed 7 bases from V and 4 bases from J; junction bases left unmatched: 7. This CDR3 has 14 amino acids. The DNA of the CDR3 is TGTGCCAGCATCAGGGACAGGGGTTCGTACGAGCAGTACTTC. Translating gives CASIRDRGSYEQYF.

This chain uses TRBV2 with TRBJ1-2; 11 bases match TRBD1. J gave up 4 bases and V 8 bases, and 12 bases lay outside the gene matches. The CDR3 runs to 16 residues. The germline CDR1 and CDR2 sequences are SNHLY and FYNNEI. For the CDR3, the DNA is TGTGCCAGCCTACCCCAACCGGGACAGGGGGGCTATGGCTACACCTTC. Its protein is CASLPQPGQGGYGYTF.

This chain links TRBV7-2 with TRBJ1-1, with TRBD1 as a possible D gene (5 bases). V was pared by 3 bases and J by 2 bases, with 7 bases between. The CDR3 runs to 13 residues. Germline-derived CDR1 and CDR2 are SGHTA and FQGNSA. The CDR3 reads CASSFQGNTEAFF. CDR3 bases: TGTGCCAGCAGCTTCCAGGGAAACACTGAAGCTTTCTTT. The variable domain in full, completed from reference TRBV7-2 and TRBJ1-1, reads GAGVSQSPSNKVTEKGKDVELRCDPISGHTALYWYRQSLGQGLEFLIYFQGNSAPDKSGLPSDRFSAERTGGSVSTLTIQRTQQEDSAVYLCASSFQGNTEAFFGQGTRLTVV.

The chain's CDR3 is CAWDFIGGSEQYF. CDR3 nucleotides: TGTGCCTGGGACTTTATCGGGGGGTCCGAGCAGTACTTC. The V gene is TRBV30, the J gene TRBJ2-7, with TRBD2 identical over 7 bases. This CDR3 is built from 13 residues. Germline lookup yields CDR1 GTSNPN and CDR2 SVGIG (reference sequence). Trimming cost V 5 bases and J 6 bases; bases outside gene matches: 10.

This rearrangement joins TRBV11-2 to TRBJ2-1, with TRBD2 identical over 8 bases. This CDR3 is 14 amino acids long. The trim removed 3 bases at V and 7 bases at J, leaving 5 bases unmatched. Germline CDR1 is SGHAT and CDR2 is FQNNGV. The CDR3 DNA reads TGTGCCAGCAGCTTTAGCGGGATTTTGAATGAGCAGTTCTTC. Amino acids: CASSFSGILNEQFF.

The V gene is TRBV18, the J gene TRBJ1-3; 7 nucleotides match TRBD1. This CDR3 has 17 residues. V lost 2 bases and J lost 0; bases outside the gene matches: 7. Germline values: CDR1 KGHSH, CDR2 LQKENI. The CDR3 DNA reads as TGTGCCAGCTCACCATCTCTCGGGACAGCCTCTGGAAACACCATATATTTT. Protein: CASSPSLGTASGNTIYF.

This clone was counted a single time. V and J are TRBV7-7 and TRBJ2-3; 9 nucleotides match TRBD2. V gave up 5 bases and J gave up 1 base; unmatched junction bases: 7. CDR1 is SSHAT and CDR2 is FNYEAQ in the germline V gene (reference sequence). The CDR3 spans 16 residues. The chain's CDR3 is CASSGQREAGTDTQYF. CDR3 coding DNA: TGTGCCAGCAGCGGCCAGCGGGAGGCCGGCACAGATACGCAGTATTTT.

V and J are TRBV20-1 and TRBJ1-1; 9 bases agree with TRBD1. The germline V gene encodes CDR1 DFQATT and CDR2 SNEGSKA (reference sequence). After removal of 3 bases from V and 4 bases from J, the junction contained 15 bases not matched to a gene. The CDR3 totals 17 residues. In DNA form, the CDR3 reads TGCAGTGCTAGTGACCGAAGGGACAGGGATAGGGGCACTGAAGCTTTCTTT. Protein: CSASDRRDRDRGTEAFF.

The chain carries TRBV2 and TRBJ2-2; TRBD1 agrees at 11 bases. CDR3 length: 15 residues. The junction had 4 bases not matched to a gene; V was cut back by 6 bases and J by 4 bases. From germline, CDR1 is SNHLY and CDR2 FYNNEI. CDR3 in amino acids: CASRAGTGGTGELFF. DNA for the CDR3: TGTGCCAGCAGAGCCGGGACAGGGGGCACCGGGGAGCTGTTTTTT.

This clone was found once. The V and J genes are TRBV20-1 and TRBJ2-5; TRBD1 is a possible D gene (5 bases). The CDR3 is 12 residues long. Looked up from germline, CDR1 is DFQATT and CDR2 is SNEGSKA (reference sequence). V gave up 3 bases and J gave up 2 bases, with 7 bases separating them. The CDR3 coding sequence is TGCAGTGCTAGTACAGGTCAAGAGACCCAGTACTTC. It codes for CSASTGQETQYF.

The chain uses TRBV7-2 and TRBJ1-2, with D possibly being TRBD1 (5 bases). CDR1 and CDR2 from the germline V gene are SGHTA and FQGNSA. The CDR3 runs to 14 residues. Trimming pared 2 bases from V and 8 bases from J, leaving 15 bases between. CDR3 nucleotide sequence: TGTGCCAGCAGCTTACTGGGGGGTCCTTCAGGCTACACCTTC. This translates into CASSLLGGPSGYTF.

There are a few counts of this clone. The genes are TRBV2 and TRBJ2-1; TRBD2 agrees at 12 bases. CDR1 SNHLY and CDR2 FYNNEI come from the germline V gene. V trimming: 6 bases; J trimming: 0 bases; junction bases outside the gene matches: 3. The CDR3 sequence is 16 residues long. As DNA, the CDR3 is TGTGCCAGCAGGGGACTAGCGGGCAGCTCCTACAATGAGCAGTTCTTC. It is translated as CASRGLAGSSYNEQFF.